These T cell receptor beta chains were read from a single sample in a study of blood T cell repertoires in COVID-19. Assay: immunoSEQ multiplex PCR; the TCRdb copy retains only in-frame clones and omits some. Among roughly 110,000 clones, about 89% were seen once, and the ten largest hold approximately 19%. Sequenced sample: peripheral blood. The receptors come from a human donor with acute or convalescent COVID-19. The donor label of this sample is uncertain. Each CDR3 is given with its conserved first and last residue. The D gene is left open where the match is weak. Clone size, where shown, is once, few, many, or a class for clones that have expanded.

J gene: TRBJ2-1
clone size: NA
D gene: TRBD2
V gene: TRBV7-8
CDR3 protein: CASSYRLAGVPSYNEQFF
CDR3 DNA: TGTGCCAGCAGCTACAGGCTAGCGGGAGTGCCTAGCTACAATGAGCAGTTCTTC

J gene: TRBJ1-2
clone size: NA
D gene: TRBD1
V gene: TRBV3-1/TRBV3-2
CDR3 protein: CASSLLQGDAGYTF
CDR3 DNA: TGTGCCAGCAGCCTCCTCCAGGGGGACGCTGGCTACACCTTC

J gene: TRBJ1-2
clone size: NA
D gene: NA
V gene: TRBV5-4
CDR3 protein: CASSSGGPQGLYGYTF
CDR3 DNA: TGTGCCAGCAGCTCCGGTGGACCCCAGGGATTATATGGCTACACCTTC

J gene: TRBJ2-3
clone size: NA
D gene: TRBD2
V gene: TRBV5-8
CDR3 protein: CASSKPITSGRSTDTQYF
CDR3 DNA: TGTGCCAGCAGCAAACCCATTACTAGCGGGAGAAGCACAGATACGCAGTATTTT

J gene: TRBJ2-1
clone size: NA
D gene: NA
V gene: TRBV7-9
CDR3 protein: CASSSPSSGGVISYNEQFF
CDR3 DNA: TGTGCCAGCAGCTCCCCCAGCTCCGGGGGAGTTATATCCTACAATGAGCAGTTCTTC

J gene: TRBJ1-1
clone size: NA
D gene: NA
V gene: TRBV2
CDR3 protein: CASSETTGRRTEAFF
CDR3 DNA: TGTGCCAGCAGTGAAACCACAGGCCGTCGGACTGAAGCTTTCTTT

J gene: TRBJ1-1
clone size: NA
D gene: TRBD1
V gene: TRBV28
CDR3 protein: CASSLTQGLDGNTEAFF
CDR3 DNA: TGTGCCAGCAGTCTAACACAGGGGCTGGATGGGAACACTGAAGCTTTCTTT

J gene: TRBJ1-1
clone size: NA
D gene: NA
V gene: TRBV30
CDR3 protein: CAWSWASEAFF
CDR3 DNA: TGTGCCTGGAGTTGGGCTTCTGAAGCTTTCTTT

J gene: TRBJ1-3
clone size: NA
D gene: NA
V gene: TRBV30
CDR3 protein: CAWSKGDISGNTIYF
CDR3 DNA: TGTGCCTGGAGTAAGGGAGACATCTCCGGAAACACCATATATTTT

J gene: TRBJ1-1
clone size: NA
D gene: TRBD1
V gene: TRBV7-2
CDR3 protein: CASSLLAGGTEAFF
CDR3 DNA: TGTGCCAGCAGCTTACTGGCAGGGGGAACCGAAGCTTTCTTT

J gene: TRBJ2-3
clone size: NA
D gene: TRBD2
V gene: TRBV6-5
CDR3 protein: CASSYAPSGADTQYF
CDR3 DNA: TGTGCCAGCAGTTACGCCCCTAGCGGAGCCGATACGCAGTATTTT

J gene: TRBJ2-5
clone size: NA
D gene: NA
V gene: TRBV7-3
CDR3 protein: CASSPMGAGGKFYF
CDR3 DNA: TGTGCCAGCAGTCCAATGGGGGCAGGTGGCAAGTTTTACTTC

J gene: TRBJ2-2
clone size: NA
D gene: TRBD2
V gene: TRBV7-9
CDR3 protein: CASSLGTSGRADTGELFF
CDR3 DNA: TGTGCCAGCAGCTTAGGGACTAGCGGGAGGGCCGACACCGGGGAGCTGTTTTTT

J gene: TRBJ1-3
clone size: NA
D gene: NA
V gene: TRBV7-8
CDR3 protein: CASSYGRSSGNTIYF
CDR3 DNA: TGTGCCAGCAGCTACGGGAGAAGCTCTGGAAACACCATATATTTT

J gene: TRBJ2-1
clone size: once
D gene: NA
V gene: TRBV6-6
CDR3 protein: CASQDSSYNEQFF
CDR3 DNA: TGTGCCAGTCAGGACAGCTCCTACAATGAGCAGTTCTTC

J gene: TRBJ1-3
clone size: NA
D gene: NA
V gene: TRBV20-1
CDR3 protein: CSASTTSSGNTIYF
CDR3 DNA: TGCAGTGCTAGTACGACAAGCTCTGGAAACACCATATATTTT

J gene: TRBJ2-5
clone size: NA
D gene: NA
V gene: TRBV5-1
CDR3 protein: CASREVMSGTQYF
CDR3 DNA: TGCGCCAGCAGGGAGGTGATGTCGGGGACCCAGTACTTC

J gene: TRBJ2-6
clone size: NA
D gene: NA
V gene: TRBV7-2
CDR3 protein: CASSLVAGTPSGANVLTF
CDR3 DNA: TGTGCCAGCAGCTTAGTTGCAGGGACACCTTCTGGGGCCAACGTCCTGACTTTC

J gene: TRBJ2-5
clone size: NA
D gene: TRBD2
V gene: TRBV5-6
CDR3 protein: CASSIAGAGEETQYF
CDR3 DNA: TGTGCCAGCAGCATAGCGGGAGCGGGGGAAGAGACCCAGTACTTC

J gene: TRBJ1-5
clone size: NA
D gene: NA
V gene: TRBV30
CDR3 protein: CAWSVRGDQPQHF
CDR3 DNA: TGTGCCTGGAGTGTACGCGGGGATCAGCCCCAGCATTTT

J gene: TRBJ1-2
clone size: NA
D gene: NA
V gene: TRBV3-1/TRBV3-2
CDR3 protein: CASSQEIHRVAGYTF
CDR3 DNA: TGTGCCAGCAGCCAAGAAATTCACAGGGTTGCTGGCTACACCTTC

J gene: TRBJ1-5
clone size: NA
D gene: TRBD1
V gene: TRBV2
CDR3 protein: CASSGTGGNQPQHF
CDR3 DNA: TGTGCCAGCAGTGGGACAGGGGGCAATCAGCCCCAGCATTTT

J gene: TRBJ2-1
clone size: NA
D gene: NA
V gene: TRBV30
CDR3 protein: CAWSVRGTYNEQFF
CDR3 DNA: TGTGCCTGGAGTGTAAGGGGGACCTACAATGAGCAGTTCTTC

J gene: TRBJ1-1
clone size: NA
D gene: TRBD1
V gene: TRBV19
CDR3 protein: CASSPGQMNTEAFF
CDR3 DNA: TGTGCCAGTAGTCCGGGACAGATGAACACTGAAGCTTTCTTT

J gene: TRBJ1-2
clone size: NA
D gene: NA
V gene: TRBV7-9
CDR3 protein: CASSLAGWDGYTF
CDR3 DNA: TGTGCCAGCAGCTTAGCCGGGTGGGATGGCTACACCTTC

J gene: TRBJ2-1
clone size: NA
D gene: TRBD2
V gene: TRBV15
CDR3 protein: CATDRLAGTEQFF
CDR3 DNA: TGTGCCACCGACAGGCTAGCGGGGACCGAGCAGTTCTTC

J gene: TRBJ2-2
clone size: NA
D gene: TRBD1
V gene: TRBV5-1
CDR3 protein: CASSLGTGGTGELFF
CDR3 DNA: TGCGCCAGCAGCCTAGGGACAGGTGGGACCGGGGAGCTGTTTTTT

J gene: TRBJ2-3
clone size: NA
D gene: TRBD2
V gene: TRBV29-1
CDR3 protein: CSVVRWASGITDTQYF
CDR3 DNA: TGCAGCGTTGTGCGTTGGGCTAGCGGGATCACAGATACGCAGTATTTT

J gene: TRBJ2-5
clone size: NA
D gene: TRBD1
V gene: TRBV7-2
CDR3 protein: CASSHDLSVTGSGETQYF
CDR3 DNA: TGTGCCAGCAGCCACGATTTGTCGGTGACAGGGAGTGGTGAGACCCAGTACTTC

J gene: TRBJ1-2
clone size: NA
D gene: TRBD1
V gene: TRBV7-9
CDR3 protein: CASTVSGGIGYTF
CDR3 DNA: TGTGCCAGCACGGTCTCAGGGGGGATAGGCTACACCTTC

J gene: TRBJ2-5
clone size: NA
D gene: TRBD1
V gene: TRBV15
CDR3 protein: CATSGTGLGETQYF
CDR3 DNA: TGTGCCACCTCGGGGACAGGGCTGGGAGAGACCCAGTACTTC

J gene: TRBJ1-1
clone size: few
D gene: TRBD1
V gene: TRBV5-1
CDR3 protein: CASSFTGQGRTEAFF
CDR3 DNA: TGCGCCAGCAGCTTTACCGGACAGGGTAGAACTGAAGCTTTCTTT

J gene: TRBJ1-4
clone size: NA
D gene: TRBD1
V gene: TRBV4-1
CDR3 protein: CASSQTGGVVGGGEKLFF
CDR3 DNA: TGCGCCAGCAGCCAAACAGGGGGCGTCGTAGGCGGGGGAGAAAAACTGTTTTTT

J gene: TRBJ1-1
clone size: NA
D gene: TRBD1
V gene: TRBV7-2
CDR3 protein: CASSVGQGDTEAFF
CDR3 DNA: TGTGCCAGCAGCGTAGGACAGGGGGACACTGAAGCTTTCTTT

J gene: TRBJ1-4
clone size: NA
D gene: NA
V gene: TRBV5-4
CDR3 protein: CASSLTPADNEKLFF
CDR3 DNA: TGTGCCAGCAGCCTAACACCGGCGGATAATGAAAAACTGTTTTTT

J gene: TRBJ2-3
clone size: NA
D gene: NA
V gene: TRBV11-3
CDR3 protein: CASSPPPARSTSTDTQYF
CDR3 DNA: TGTGCCAGCAGCCCACCCCCTGCGAGATCCACTAGCACAGATACGCAGTATTTT

J gene: TRBJ2-1
clone size: NA
D gene: TRBD2
V gene: TRBV5-1
CDR3 protein: CASSFLVAGGASNEQFF
CDR3 DNA: TGCGCCAGCAGCTTCCTCGTCGCGGGAGGGGCCTCCAATGAGCAGTTCTTC

J gene: TRBJ1-1
clone size: NA
D gene: NA
V gene: TRBV6-5
CDR3 protein: CASSYIQGTEAFF
CDR3 DNA: TGTGCCAGCAGTTACATACAGGGCACTGAAGCTTTCTTT